The 7 T cell receptor beta chains listed next were all sequenced from one sample in a study of blood T cell repertoires in COVID-19. Produced via immunoSEQ multiplex PCR; TCRdb's table is partial and in-frame only. The sample gives more than 350,000 clones, around 90% of which show up once; about 3% is in the top ten. Source material: peripheral blood. The receptor source for this set is a woman in her thirties with COVID-19, enrolled during active disease.

This chain connects TRBV24-1 to TRBJ2-3; 10 nucleotides line up with TRBD2. The junction had 4 bases not matched to a gene; V was cut back by 5 bases and J by 3 bases. Looked up from germline, CDR1 is KGHDR and CDR2 is SFDVKD. The CDR3 has 15 residues. The chain's CDR3 is CATSVGTSATDTQYF. The DNA of the CDR3 is TGTGCCACCAGTGTAGGGACTAGCGCTACAGATACGCAGTATTTT.

The rearrangement uses TRBV13 and TRBJ2-7, with 9 nucleotides matching TRBD1. CDR3 length: 19 amino acids. Germline V gene sequence: CDR1 PRHDT, CDR2 FYEKMQ (reference sequence). V was clipped by 4 bases and J by 3 bases; unmatched bases: 19. CDR3 DNA sequence: TGTGCCAGCAGCTCCACGGGGACAGGGAGGTCATCACCTATCTACGAGCAGTACTTC. This gives the protein CASSSTGTGRSSPIYEQYF.

The CDR3, as DNA: TGTGCCAGTACGCCGACAGGCGTTAGCTGGGAGTCCCAGCATTTT. This encodes CASTPTGVSWESQHF. The J gene is TRBJ1-5, the V gene TRBV19; tentative D call: TRBD1 (6 bases). CDR3 length: 15 amino acids. CDR1 is LNHDA and CDR2 is SQIVND in the germline V gene (reference sequence). Trimming removed 7 bases at V and 11 bases at J, with 24 bases between.

The chain links TRBV11-3 to TRBJ1-5; unclear D gene. This CDR3 comprises 13 residues. The V end lost 0 bases, the J end lost 2 bases, and 2 bases lay between the germline ends. Germline CDR1 is SGHNT and CDR2 is YENEEA. The CDR3 sequence: CASSLDGNQPQHF. The CDR3 nucleotides are TGTGCCAGCAGCTTAGACGGCAATCAGCCCCAGCATTTT.

On this clone itself: This same CDR3 is encoded by further DNA sequences in the sample. The chain uses TRBV21-1 and TRBJ2-1; the D call TRBD1 from the table was never checked on the DNA. TRBV21-1 is a recognized pseudogene. CDR3 length: 16 amino acids. CDR3 loop: CASSKDRGHAYNEQFF. The CDR3 nucleotides are TGTGCCAGCAGCAAAGACAGGGGGCATGCGTACAATGAGCAGTTCTTC.

The chain has TRBV11-3 and TRBJ2-1; TRBD2 is a possible D gene (6 bases). Trimming stripped 1 base from V and 4 bases from J, with 11 bases between. Germline CDR1 reads SGHNT; CDR2 reads YENEEA. The CDR3 covers 15 residues. In DNA form, the CDR3 reads TGTGCCAGCAGCTTAGCTCACGGGACTTACAATGAGCAGTTCTTC. This gives the protein CASSLAHGTYNEQFF.

The chain uses TRBV6-1 and TRBJ1-4; D perhaps matches TRBD1 (6 bases). The CDR3 length is 15 residues. Germline CDR1 is MNHNS and CDR2 is SASEGT. The V and J ends lost 3 bases and 5 bases respectively, with 13 bases between them. The CDR3 protein is CASSDRGKKNEKLFF. The CDR3, as DNA: TGTGCCAGCAGTGACAGGGGAAAGAAGAATGAAAAACTGTTTTTT.